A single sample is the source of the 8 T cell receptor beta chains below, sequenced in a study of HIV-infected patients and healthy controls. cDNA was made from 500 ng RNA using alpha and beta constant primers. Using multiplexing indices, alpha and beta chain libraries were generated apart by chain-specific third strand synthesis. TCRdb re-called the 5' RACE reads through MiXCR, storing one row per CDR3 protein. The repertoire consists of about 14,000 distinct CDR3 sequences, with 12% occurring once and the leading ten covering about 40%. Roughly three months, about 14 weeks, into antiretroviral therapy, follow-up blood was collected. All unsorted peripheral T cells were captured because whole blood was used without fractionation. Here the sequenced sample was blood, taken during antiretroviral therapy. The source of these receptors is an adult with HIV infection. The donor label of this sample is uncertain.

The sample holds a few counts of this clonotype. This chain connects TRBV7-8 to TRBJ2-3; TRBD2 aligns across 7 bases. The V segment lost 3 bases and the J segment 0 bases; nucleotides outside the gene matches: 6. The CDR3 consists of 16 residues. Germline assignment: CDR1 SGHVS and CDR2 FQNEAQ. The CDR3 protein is CASSFRPSGSTDTQYF. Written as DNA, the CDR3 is TGTGCCAGCAGCTTCCGTCCTAGCGGTAGCACAGATACGCAGTATTTT. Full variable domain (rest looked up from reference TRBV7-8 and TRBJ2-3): GAGVSQSPRYKVAKRGQDVALRCDPISGHVSLFWYQQALGQGPEFLTYFQNEAQLDKSGLPSDRFFAERPEGSVSTLKIQRTQQEDSAVYLCASSFRPSGSTDTQYFGPGTRLTVL.

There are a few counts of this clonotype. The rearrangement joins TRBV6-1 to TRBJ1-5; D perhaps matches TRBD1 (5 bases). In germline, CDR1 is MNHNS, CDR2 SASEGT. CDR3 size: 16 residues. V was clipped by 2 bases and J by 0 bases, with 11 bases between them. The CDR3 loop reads CASSEFGTYSNQPQHF. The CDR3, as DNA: TGTGCCAGCAGTGAATTCGGGACTTATAGCAATCAGCCCCAGCATTTT.

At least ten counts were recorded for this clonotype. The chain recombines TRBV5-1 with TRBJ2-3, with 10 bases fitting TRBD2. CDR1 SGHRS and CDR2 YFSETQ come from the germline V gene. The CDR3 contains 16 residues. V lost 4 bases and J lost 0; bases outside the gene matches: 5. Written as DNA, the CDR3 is TGCGCCAGCAGCGCCACTAGCGGGGCTAGCACAGATACGCAGTATTTT. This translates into CASSATSGASTDTQYF.

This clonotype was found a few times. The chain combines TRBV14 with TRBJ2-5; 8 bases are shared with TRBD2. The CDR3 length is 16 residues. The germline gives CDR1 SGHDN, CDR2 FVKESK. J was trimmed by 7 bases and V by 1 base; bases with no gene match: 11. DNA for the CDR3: TGTGCCAGCAGCCAAGGACCGGGACTAGGAGGCGGGACCCAGTACTTC. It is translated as CASSQGPGLGGGTQYF.

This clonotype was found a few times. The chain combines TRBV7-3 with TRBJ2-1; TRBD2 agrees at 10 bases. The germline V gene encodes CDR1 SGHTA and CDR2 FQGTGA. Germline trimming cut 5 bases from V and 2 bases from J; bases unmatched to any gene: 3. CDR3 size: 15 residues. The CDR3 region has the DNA TGTGCCAGCAGCCCCCTAGCGGGAGCCTACAATGAGCAGTTCTTC. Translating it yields CASSPLAGAYNEQFF. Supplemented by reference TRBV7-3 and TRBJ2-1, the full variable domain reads GAGVSQTPSNKVTEKGKYVELRCDPISGHTALYWYRQSLGQGPEFLIYFQGTGAADDSGLPNDRFFAVRPEGSVSTLKIQRTERGDSAVYLCASSPLAGAYNEQFFGPGTRLTVL.

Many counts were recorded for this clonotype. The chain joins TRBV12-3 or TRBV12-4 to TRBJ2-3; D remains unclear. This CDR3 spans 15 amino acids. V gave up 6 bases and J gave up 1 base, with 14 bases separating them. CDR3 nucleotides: TGTGCCAGCAGCAAGTTACCGGCCGGCACAGATACGCAGTATTTT. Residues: CASSKLPAGTDTQYF.

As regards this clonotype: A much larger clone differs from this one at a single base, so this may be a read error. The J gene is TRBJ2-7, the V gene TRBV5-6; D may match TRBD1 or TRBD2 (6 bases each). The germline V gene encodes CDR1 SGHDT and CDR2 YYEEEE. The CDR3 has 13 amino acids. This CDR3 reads CASSLWGADEQNF. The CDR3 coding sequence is TGTGCCAGCAGCTTGTGGGGGGCCGACGAGCAGAACTTC.

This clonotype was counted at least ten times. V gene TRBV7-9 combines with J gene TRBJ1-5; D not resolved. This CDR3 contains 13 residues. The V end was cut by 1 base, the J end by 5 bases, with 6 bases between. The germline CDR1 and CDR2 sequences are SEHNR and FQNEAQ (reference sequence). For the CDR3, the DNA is TGTGCCAGCAGCTTAGTGGGTGATCAGCCCCAGCATTTT. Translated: CASSLVGDQPQHF.